Listed here are 16 T cell receptor beta chains from one sample, sequenced in a study of cytotoxic CD8 clonotypes in ibrutinib-treated CLL. Produced via immunoSEQ multiplex PCR; TCRdb's table is partial and in-frame only. The sample lists some 290,000 clones, almost 80% occurring once. The sample was PBMCs, taken before ibrutinib treatment. The receptors originated from a human donor with chronic lymphocytic leukemia.

The chain recombines TRBV5-1 with TRBJ2-7; 7 bases agree with TRBD1. Trimming removed 5 bases from V and 5 bases from J; junction bases left unmatched: 7. Germline CDR1 reads SGHRS; CDR2 reads YFSETQ. The CDR3 loop spans 13 amino acids. CDR3 loop: CASSYRQGDEQYF. CDR3 bases: TGCGCCAGCAGTTATCGACAGGGAGACGAGCAGTACTTC.

A note on this clone: Other DNA sequences in this specimen translate into the identical CDR3. J is TRBJ1-3 and V is TRBV7-2; D uncertain. This CDR3 is built from 14 residues. CDR1 and CDR2 (germline): SGHTA, FQGNSA. V shed 0 bases and J shed 1 base, with 4 bases lying between them. The CDR3 loop reads CASSLAGSGNTIYF. In DNA form, the CDR3 reads TGTGCCAGCAGCTTAGCGGGTTCTGGAAACACCATATATTTT.

The rearrangement joins TRBV7-9 to TRBJ1-2; 7 nucleotides line up with TRBD1. Germline V lookup: CDR1 SEHNR, CDR2 FQNEAQ (reference sequence). V lost 5 bases and J lost 0; bases outside the gene matches: 3. The CDR3 is made up of 14 amino acids. In DNA form, the CDR3 reads TGTGCCAGCAGCGGGGACAGCGCTAACTATGGCTACACCTTC. It translates to CASSGDSANYGYTF.

The count of this clone is one. This sequence joins TRBV7-2 and TRBJ2-3, with D unresolved. CDR1 SGHTA and CDR2 FQGNSA come from the germline V gene. Trimming removed 2 bases from V and 1 base from J, with 10 bases in between. The length of the CDR3 is 15 residues. CDR3 residues: CASSLNQQRTDTQYF. DNA for the CDR3: TGTGCCAGCAGCTTAAATCAGCAGCGCACAGATACGCAGTATTTT.

The CDR3 loop is CASSAGRISYEQYF. CDR3 nucleotide sequence: TGTGCCAGTAGTGCGGGACGGATCTCCTACGAGCAGTACTTC. The genes are TRBV19 and TRBJ2-7; the D gene is possibly TRBD2 (6 bases). The V gene lost 5 bases and the J gene lost 0 bases, with 11 bases spanning the gap. CDR1 and CDR2 from the germline V gene are LNHDA and SQIVND (reference sequence). The CDR3 has 14 residues. Looking up the rest from reference TRBV19 and TRBJ2-7 gives the full variable domain: DGGITQSPKYLFRKEGQNVTLSCEQNLNHDAMYWYRQDPGQGLRLIYYSQIVNDFQKGDIAEGYSVSREKKESFPLTVTSAQKNPTAFYLCASSAGRISYEQYFGPGTRLTVT.

J is TRBJ1-3 and V is TRBV2; TRBD1 is a possible D gene (5 bases). This CDR3 region has 14 residues. V dropped 6 bases and J dropped 2 bases, with 11 bases sitting between them. Germline V gene data show CDR1 as SNHLY and CDR2 as FYNNEI. Here the CDR3 DNA reads TGTGCCAGCAGGACCGGGACGGCTGGAAACACCATATATTTT. It is translated as CASRTGTAGNTIYF.

The chain carries TRBV30 and TRBJ2-7; no clear D. CDR3 length equals 15 residues. Trimming removed 1 base at V and 2 bases at J, with 15 bases between. CDR1 is GTSNPN, CDR2 SVGIG, per germline (reference sequence). The CDR3 region is CAWSALAVETYEQYF. CDR3 DNA sequence: TGTGCCTGGAGTGCCCTTGCGGTTGAGACCTACGAGCAGTACTTC.

The table lists this clone with a count of one. This chain connects TRBV13 to TRBJ1-1; 7 bases agree with TRBD1. The junction had 0 bases not matched to a gene; V was cut back by 5 bases and J by 0 bases. Germline assignment: CDR1 PRHDT and CDR2 FYEKMQ (reference sequence). This CDR3 spans 13 amino acids. The CDR3 here is CASSQGVNTEAFF. The CDR3 nucleotides are TGTGCCAGCAGCCAGGGGGTGAACACTGAAGCTTTCTTT.

This chain uses TRBV4-2 with TRBJ2-1; D call uncertain. Germline V gives CDR1 LGHNA, CDR2 YNFKEQ. This CDR3 region has 14 residues. Deletions cut 1 base from V and 6 bases from J, with 10 bases between. The CDR3 protein is CASSQGGLGNEQFF. CDR3 DNA: TGTGCCAGCAGCCAAGGCGGTTTAGGCAATGAGCAGTTCTTC.

This clone was seen just once. The rearrangement links TRBV27 to TRBJ2-7, with a tentative D call TRBD1 (5 bases). Germline V lookup: CDR1 MNHEY, CDR2 SMNVEV (reference sequence). The CDR3 length is 14 residues. V lost 8 bases and J lost 0, with 14 bases in between. This chain's CDR3 is CASLPRVNSYEQYF. The CDR3 coding sequence is TGTGCCAGCCTCCCCAGGGTAAACTCCTACGAGCAGTACTTC.

The chain is built from TRBV27 and TRBJ2-7; 9 bases are shared with TRBD1. V was pared by 6 bases and J by 3 bases, with 9 bases of the junction left unmatched. Germline assignment: CDR1 MNHEY and CDR2 SMNVEV (reference sequence). The CDR3 extends over 15 amino acids. The CDR3 DNA is TGTGCCAGCAGCGGTGGACAGGGGCCGATCTACGAGCAGTACTTC. Translating gives CASSGGQGPIYEQYF.

V and J are TRBV2 and TRBJ2-7, with TRBD1 matching 7 bases. V was clipped by 6 bases and J by 4 bases; unmatched bases: 6. This CDR3 has 13 amino acids. Germline V gene sequence: CDR1 SNHLY, CDR2 FYNNEI. CDR3 in amino acids: CASRGQLAYEQYF. The CDR3, as DNA: TGTGCCAGCAGGGGACAGCTCGCGTACGAGCAGTACTTC. Variable domain in full (rest from reference TRBV2 and TRBJ2-7): EPEVTQTPSHQVTQMGQEVILRCVPISNHLYFYWYRQILGQKVEFLVSFYNNEISEKSEIFDDQFSVERPDGSNFTLKIRSTKLEDSAMYFCASRGQLAYEQYFGPGTRLTVT.

The chain links TRBV11-2 to TRBJ1-1, with 9 bases fitting TRBD1. Germline CDR1 and CDR2: SGHAT and FQNNGV. Losses at the gene ends were 1 base for V and 10 bases for J; bases not matched to a gene: 4. There are 13 residues in the CDR3. The CDR3 sequence is CASSLATGGSAFF. Written as DNA, the CDR3 is TGTGCCAGCAGCTTAGCGACAGGGGGATCAGCTTTCTTT.

V gene TRBV27 combines with J gene TRBJ1-2; TRBD1 matches at 9 bases. Germline V CDR1 and CDR2: MNHEY, SMNVEV (reference sequence). The CDR3 is 16 residues long. The V gene end was trimmed by 4 bases and the J gene end by 0 bases; junction bases not matched to a gene: 6. This chain's CDR3 is CASSSLQGAANYGYTF. CDR3 nucleotide sequence: TGTGCCAGCAGTTCTTTACAGGGGGCTGCTAACTATGGCTACACCTTC.

This chain connects TRBV10-3 to TRBJ1-2; 9 bases are a match to TRBD1. Germline CDR1 ENHRY, CDR2 SYGVKD. V shed 5 bases, J shed 2 bases, and the junction held 12 bases outside the gene matches. The CDR3 contains 17 residues. CDR3 amino acids: CAISSAGTGNTNYGYTF. CDR3 sequence (DNA): TGTGCCATCAGTTCAGCCGGGACAGGGAACACCAACTATGGCTACACCTTC.

The chain has TRBV11-3 and TRBJ2-2; TRBD1 is a possible D gene (5 bases). The germline V gene encodes CDR1 SGHNT and CDR2 YENEEA. The CDR3 runs 14 residues. V dropped 8 bases and J dropped 7 bases, with 17 bases sitting between them. The DNA of the CDR3 is TGTGCCAGCTCCCTTGGGGCGGCTAACGGGGAGCTGTTTTTT. As protein: CASSLGAANGELFF.